A selection of T cell receptor beta chains follows, all from one sample in a study of CD8+CD57+ T cells in acquired aplastic anemia. TCRdb redid the calling of the reads with MiXCR, one entry per CDR3 protein. The sample includes some 47,000 distinct CDR3 sequences, about three quarters of them seen just once. The sample consisted of sorted CD4+, CD8+, or CD8+CD57+ T cells (not recorded which) from PBMCs. The receptors originated from a human donor in good health, serving as a control. The conserved cysteine and the conserved F or W are not part of the CDR3 here. The order of the fields is J gene, V gene, CDR3 protein.

>TRBJ1-1|TRBV7-3
ASSLTRNTEAF
>TRBJ2-7|TRBV12-3/TRBV12-4
ASNVAGLTYEQY
>TRBJ2-5|TRBV7-2
ASSPGTGKTQY
>TRBJ1-6|TRBV27
ASTTRNPGRTFSPLH
>TRBJ1-2|TRBV7-8
ASRRGGVGYT
>TRBJ1-1|TRBV7-3
ASSLTRTPNTEAF
>TRBJ2-7|TRBV24-1
ATSDFEAGHDEQY
>TRBJ2-1|TRBV2
ASSEAGDPNQQF
>TRBJ2-3|TRBV11-1
ASSKGGGSTDTQY
>TRBJ2-5|TRBV7-8
ASSTGPRTQY
>TRBJ2-3|TRBV20-1
SASIQRGTDAQY
>TRBJ2-7|TRBV2
ASSDETGVSHEQY
>TRBJ2-1|TRBV15
ATSSQWGPRHNEQF
>TRBJ1-2|TRBV10-3
AIRAPGGEANYGYT
>TRBJ2-3|TRBV11-2
ASRRGLAGVGDTQY
>TRBJ2-5|TRBV24-1
ATSDQRQGLETQY
>TRBJ2-2|TRBV6-4
ASSDHRLGAGELF
>TRBJ1-6|TRBV19
ASSMTGVGSPLH
>TRBJ1-1|TRBV7-9
ASSLWPGDGNTEAF
>TRBJ1-6|TRBV5-6
ASSEGTASNSPLH
>TRBJ1-1|TRBV10-3
AISESEMNTEAF
>TRBJ1-2|TRBV10-1
ASSLGQGRGYT
>TRBJ2-5|TRBV24-1
ATFCGRGEETQY
>TRBJ2-1|TRBV9
ASSVDGNEQF
>TRBJ2-7|TRBV25-1
ASSAKTSGRPSYEQY
>TRBJ2-3|TRBV27
ASSLSRPDTQY
>TRBJ2-7|TRBV5-1
ASSETGEYEQY
>TRBJ2-5|TRBV28
ASSLWTSGRAEETQY
>TRBJ1-1|TRBV5-1
ASSLLQGGTEAF
>TRBJ1-6|TRBV27
ASSLAGNSPLH
>TRBJ1-5|TRBV20-1
SATITDQPQH
>TRBJ1-2|TRBV2
ASSATDYGYT
>TRBJ2-1|TRBV7-7
ASSPQGIYNEQF
>TRBJ1-2|TRBV24-1
ATSSGTGGGYGYT
>TRBJ2-1|TRBV11-2
ASSLGGLGNNEQF
>TRBJ1-1|TRBV29-1
SAGTGAPTEAF
>TRBJ2-1|TRBV10-1
ASSDRDVQYNEQF
>TRBJ1-2|TRBV24-1
ASSSVLNYGYT
>TRBJ1-1|TRBV9
ASSPSSSQGKAF
>TRBJ1-1|TRBV11-1
ASSSQGGLMNTEAF
>TRBJ1-2|TRBV5-1
ASSFETDYGYT
>TRBJ2-5|TRBV7-2
ASSLEKQETQY
>TRBJ2-3|TRBV19
ATLGLSKGTDTQY
>TRBJ2-3|TRBV7-9
ASSSLDWGQY
>TRBJ2-7|TRBV7-9
ASSSPRTGSYEQY
>TRBJ2-7|TRBV15
ATRSREHYEQY